Listed below are T cell receptor beta chains from one sample, sequenced in a study of blood T cells in healthy people across ages. TCRdb used MiXCR to reprocess the 5' RACE reads, holding one entry per CDR3 protein. The sample consists of 700,000 to 900,000 distinct CDR3 sequences, roughly 26% of them appearing once. These data were also filed under a second study, of T cells of mothers and their children.

Sequencing was carried out using blood. These receptors all come from a boy between 5 and 17 years old in good health. CDR3s include the opening cysteine and the closing phenylalanine or tryptophan. A D gene is named only where the DNA matches it firmly. Clone size is shown for a subset of rows, as once, few, many or a class of expanded clone.

d_gene	abundance	v_gene	j_gene	CDR3nt	CDR3aa
.	.	TRBV6-6	TRBJ1-1	TGTGCCAGCACCCGGGACAAGCTAACGGCTTTCTTT	CASTRDKLTAFF
TRBD1	few	TRBV12-3/TRBV12-4	TRBJ1-1	TGTGCCAGCAGAAAACAGGGGGGGGCCACTGAAGCTTTCTTT	CASRKQGGATEAFF
.	once	TRBV16	TRBJ2-1	TGTGCCAGCAGCCAAATCCTTAGCCTAGCCTACAATGAGCAGTTCTTC	CASSQILSLAYNEQFF
TRBD1	.	TRBV12-3/TRBV12-4	TRBJ1-6	TGTGCCAGCGGCCCCGGGACAGCAAATTCACCCCTCCACTTT	CASGPGTANSPLHF
TRBD1	few	TRBV12-3/TRBV12-4	TRBJ1-6	TGTGCCAGCAGTGCCCAGGAGGGGGCGGAGTCACCCCTCCACTTT	CASSAQEGAESPLHF
.	few	TRBV30	TRBJ2-1	TGTGCCTGGAGTGTTACTAATTACAATGAGCAGTTCTTC	CAWSVTNYNEQFF
.	few	TRBV12-3/TRBV12-4	TRBJ2-5	TGTGCCAGCAGTCCGCAACGGGGGAAAGAGACCCAGTACTTC	CASSPQRGKETQYF
.	many	TRBV7-2	TRBJ2-3	TGTGCCAGCAGCGAAACAGATACGCAGTATTTT	CASSETDTQYF
.	few	TRBV11-2	TRBJ2-7	TGTGCCAGCAGCTCGTCAGGGAACGAGCAGTACTTC	CASSSSGNEQYF
.	.	TRBV11-2	TRBJ2-7	TGTGCCAGCAGCTTAGCGCCGGGTGATGCCTACGAGCAGTACTTC	CASSLAPGDAYEQYF
.	.	TRBV12-3/TRBV12-4	TRBJ1-1	TGTGCCAGCAGCCTAGACCCACGGTTGAACACTGAAGCTTTCTTT	CASSLDPRLNTEAFF
.	few	TRBV20-1	TRBJ2-5	TGCAGTGCTAGAGATTACGAGACCCAGTACTTC	CSARDYETQYF
.	.	TRBV5-4	TRBJ2-5	TGTGCCAGCAGCCCTTGGGGGGGGGCCAAGAAAGAGACCCAGTACTTC	CASSPWGGAKKETQYF
TRBD1	.	TRBV7-3	TRBJ2-2	TGTGCCAGCAGCCCAGCGGGGACAGGGATCACCGGGGAGCTGTTTTTT	CASSPAGTGITGELFF
TRBD1	.	TRBV5-1	TRBJ2-1	TGCGCCAGCAGCGCGGGACAGGAGAGCTCCTACAATGAGCAGTTCTTC	CASSAGQESSYNEQFF